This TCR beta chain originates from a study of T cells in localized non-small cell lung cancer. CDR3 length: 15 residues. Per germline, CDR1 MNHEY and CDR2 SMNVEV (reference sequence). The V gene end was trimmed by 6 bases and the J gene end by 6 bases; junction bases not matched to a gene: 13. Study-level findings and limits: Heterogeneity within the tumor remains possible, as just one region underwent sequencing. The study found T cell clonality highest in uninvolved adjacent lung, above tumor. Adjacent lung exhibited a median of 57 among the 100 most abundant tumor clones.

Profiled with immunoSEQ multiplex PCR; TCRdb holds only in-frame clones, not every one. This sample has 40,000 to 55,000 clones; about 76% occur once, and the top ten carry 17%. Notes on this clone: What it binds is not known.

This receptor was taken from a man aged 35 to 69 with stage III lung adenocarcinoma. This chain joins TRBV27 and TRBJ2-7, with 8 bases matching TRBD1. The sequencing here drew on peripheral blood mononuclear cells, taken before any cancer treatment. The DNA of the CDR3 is TGTGCCAGCAGCCGTGGCGGACAGGGATCTTCCGAGCAGTACTTC. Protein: CASSRGGQGSSEQYF.